The 25 T cell receptor beta chains below come from one sample, sequenced in a study of T cells in Graves' hyperthyroidism and ophthalmopathy. RNA transcripts gave rise to amplified TCR beta CDR3 regions. First-round RT-PCR of the TCR CDR3 relied on the HTBI primer set. TCRdb called the multiplex PCR reads again in MiXCR, with one record for every CDR3 protein. Of more than 300,000 distinct CDR3 sequences listed, about 18% are singletons. Input material: blood. The receptors originated from a man aged 18 to 29 with Graves' ophthalmopathy.

This clonotype was counted only a few times. Mismatch with germline at one junction end may stem from a read error. V usage is TRBV12-3 or TRBV12-4 and J usage is TRBJ2-3; D is unclear. This CDR3 has 15 amino acids. CDR3 sequence reads: CASSPGEVSTDTQCF. CDR3 bases: TGTGCCAGCAGCCCCGGAGAGGTTAGCACAGATACGCAGTGTTTT.

This clonotype was counted a single time. The CDR3 DNA follows: TGTGCCAGCAGGGGGTCAGGCCAAGAGACCCAGTACTTC. This translates into CASRGSGQETQYF. The chain has TRBV4-2 and TRBJ2-5; D gene unclear. The ends were cut back, 6 bases at V and 1 base at J, with 9 bases in the middle. CDR1 LGHNA and CDR2 YNFKEQ come from the germline V gene. The CDR3 has 13 amino acids.

This clonotype has just a few counts. The chain joins TRBV7-8 to TRBJ2-1; 10 bases agree with TRBD1. The CDR3 is 15 amino acids. Germline values: CDR1 SGHVS, CDR2 FQNEAQ. Trimming removed 3 bases from V and 2 bases from J; junction bases left unmatched: 1. CDR3 bases: TGTGCCAGCAGCTTCGGACAGGGGGCCTACAATGAGCAGTTCTTC. Its translation is CASSFGQGAYNEQFF. Full variable domain (missing parts from reference TRBV7-8 and TRBJ2-1): GAGVSQSPRYKVAKRGQDVALRCDPISGHVSLFWYQQALGQGPEFLTYFQNEAQLDKSGLPSDRFFAERPEGSVSTLKIQRTQQEDSAVYLCASSFGQGAYNEQFFGPGTRLTVL.

In this sample, this clonotype turned up a few times. Here the CDR3 reads CASSGTEMNYEQYF. CDR3 nucleotides: TGCGCCAGCTCCGGGACAGAGATGAACTACGAGCAGTACTTC. The rearrangement uses TRBV4-1 and TRBJ2-7, with 7 bases fitting TRBD1. This CDR3 has 14 amino acids. The V segment lost 8 bases and the J segment 3 bases; nucleotides outside the gene matches: 10. Per germline, CDR1 MGHRA and CDR2 YSYEKL.

This clonotype was seen at least ten times. V is TRBV20-1 and J is TRBJ2-1; 15 bases are a match to TRBD2. The germline V gene has CDR1 DFQATT and CDR2 SNEGSKA (reference sequence). With 3 bases clipped from V and 4 bases from J, the junction kept 4 bases outside the gene matches. The CDR3 runs 16 residues. The CDR3 DNA reads TGCAGTGCTAGGACCGGACTAGCGGGGGGGTACAATGAGCAGTTCTTC. It translates to CSARTGLAGGYNEQFF.

In its sample, this clonotype was seen many times. This rearrangement joins TRBV5-1 to TRBJ1-6, with TRBD1 identical over 8 bases. Germline values: CDR1 SGHRS, CDR2 YFSETQ. With V trimmed by 4 bases and J by 5 bases, 8 bases remained unmatched. The CDR3 has 16 residues. For the CDR3, the DNA is TGCGCCAGCAGCGCCCTCCAGGGGGCGGATAATTCACCCCTCCACTTT. Its translation is CASSALQGADNSPLHF. Filled out from reference TRBV5-1 and TRBJ1-6, the complete variable domain reads KAGVTQTPRYLIKTRGQQVTLSCSPISGHRSVSWYQQTPGQGLQFLFEYFSETQRNKGNFPGRFSGRQFSNSRSEMNVSTLELGDSALYLCASSALQGADNSPLHFGNGTRLTVT.

There are a few counts of this clonotype. The chain has TRBV25-1 and TRBJ1-1; no reliable D call. This CDR3 is 13 amino acids long. Germline loops: CDR1 MGHDK, CDR2 SYGVNS. V was shortened by 4 bases and J by 1 base, with 7 bases between the two germline ends. CDR3 sequence reads: CASSGERNTEAFF. The CDR3 region has the DNA TGTGCCAGCAGTGGTGAGAGGAACACTGAAGCTTTCTTT.

This clonotype was detected ten times or more. V usage is TRBV6-1 and J usage is TRBJ2-5, with no clear D. V was cut by 7 bases and J by 6 bases, with 18 bases left in between. The CDR3 runs to 14 residues. Germline CDR1 and CDR2: MNHNS and SASEGT. The CDR3 region is CASNGPIGRQTQYF. The DNA of the CDR3 is TGTGCCAGCAACGGTCCTATCGGTAGACAGACCCAGTACTTC.

This clonotype came up a few times. This chain joins TRBV5-8 and TRBJ1-1; no firm D call. Germline lookup yields CDR1 SGHTS and CDR2 YDEGEE. The CDR3 runs 11 residues. Trimming took off 1 base at V and 7 bases at J, with 5 bases between the two ends. CDR3 amino acids: CASSLLNEAFF. CDR3 bases: TGTGCCAGCAGCTTGTTAAATGAAGCTTTCTTT. The full variable domain, completed using reference TRBV5-8 and TRBJ1-1, is EAGVTQSPTHLIKTRGQQATLRCSPISGHTSVYWYQQALGLGLQFLLWYDEGEERNRGNFPPRFSGRQFPNYSSELNVNALELEDSALYLCASSLLNEAFFGQGTRLTVV.

This clonotype has at least ten counts. V and J are TRBV2 and TRBJ1-2; D is possibly TRBD1 (5 bases). Per germline, CDR1 SNHLY and CDR2 FYNNEI. V was clipped by 7 bases and J by 2 bases, with 17 bases between them. The CDR3 covers 15 residues. This CDR3 reads CASIIYLGGNYGYTF. For the CDR3, the DNA is TGTGCCAGCATTATCTATCTTGGGGGAAACTATGGCTACACCTTC.

This clonotype was detected many times. The chain has TRBV18 and TRBJ2-1; weak D call: TRBD1 (6 bases). Trimming shortened V by 6 bases and J by 9 bases, and 15 bases separated the two germline ends. The germline V gene has CDR1 KGHSH and CDR2 LQKENI. The CDR3 runs to 13 residues. CDR3 in amino acids: CASSPNQDSEQFF. The CDR3 bases are TGTGCCAGCTCCCCGAACCAGGACAGTGAGCAGTTCTTC.

This clonotype was recorded a few times. The V and J genes are TRBV9 and TRBJ1-5, with D unresolved. Germline V gene lookup returns CDR1 SGDLS and CDR2 YYNGEE. The V end lost 7 bases, the J end lost 3 bases, and 8 bases lay between the germline ends. The CDR3 covers 12 residues. Here the CDR3 reads CASGGANQPQHF. The CDR3 nucleotides are TGTGCCAGCGGAGGTGCCAATCAGCCCCAGCATTTT.

The chain employs TRBV29-1 and TRBJ2-3; TRBD1 aligns across 10 bases. Losses at the gene ends were 7 bases for V and 4 bases for J; bases not matched to a gene: 5. Germline V gene lookup returns CDR1 SQVTM and CDR2 ANQGSEA. The CDR3 sequence is 13 residues long. CDR3 loop: CSAWTGGPDTQYF. The CDR3 DNA sequence: TGCAGCGCCTGGACAGGGGGGCCAGATACGCAGTATTTT.

This clonotype was recorded many times. CDR3 DNA sequence: TGTGCCAGCCAACAGGAACCGAACACTGAAGCTTTCTTT. This translates into CASQQEPNTEAFF. The V call is TRBV2, the J call TRBJ1-1, with TRBD1 as a possible D gene (5 bases). This CDR3 is 13 amino acids long. Trimming took 8 bases from V and 1 from J, leaving 11 bases between them. Germline loops: CDR1 SNHLY, CDR2 FYNNEI.

The genes are TRBV5-1 and TRBJ2-7, with TRBD1 matching 7 bases. This CDR3 is 14 amino acids long. The trim removed 1 base at V and 2 bases at J, leaving 3 bases unmatched. Germline V gives CDR1 SGHRS, CDR2 YFSETQ. In nucleotides, the CDR3 is TGCGCCAGCAGCTTGCGGGACAGTACCTACGAGCAGTACTTC. Translation: CASSLRDSTYEQYF.

This clonotype was detected ten times or more. The CDR3 loop reads CASSFFIRQGGSGGNQPQHF. For the CDR3, the DNA is TGTGCCAGCAGCTTTTTTATCCGGCAGGGTGGCTCGGGGGGCAATCAGCCCCAGCATTTT. The V gene is TRBV7-8, the J gene TRBJ1-5; possibly TRBD1 for D (5 bases). Germline assignment: CDR1 SGHVS and CDR2 FQNEAQ. Trimming shortened V by 3 bases and J by 2 bases, and 26 bases separated the two germline ends. The CDR3 runs to 20 residues.

The rearrangement links TRBV3-1 to TRBJ1-5; D may be TRBD1 (5 bases). The length of the CDR3 is 14 residues. V shed 2 bases and J shed 4 bases, with 9 bases lying between them. Germline lookup yields CDR1 LGHDT and CDR2 YNNKEL (reference sequence). DNA of the CDR3: TGTGCCAGCAGCCAAATGGCAGGGAATCAGCCCCAGCATTTT. This translates into CASSQMAGNQPQHF.

Remarks on this clonotype: A much larger clonotype is one base distant, so this may be a read error. The chain is built from TRBV12-3 or TRBV12-4 and TRBJ1-2, with D tentatively TRBD1 (6 bases). V dropped 7 bases and J dropped 5 bases, with 20 bases sitting between them. The CDR3 is made up of 15 amino acids. DNA of the CDR3: TGTGCCAGCACCCCGGAGGGGGGCGGCGGGTATGGCTACACCTTC. Its protein is CASTPEGGGGYGYTF.

The table lists this clonotype with many counts. The chain couples TRBV20-1 to TRBJ1-2; D remains ambiguous. Germline assignment: CDR1 DFQATT and CDR2 SNEGSKA (reference sequence). V was shortened by 2 bases and J by 7 bases, with 14 bases between the two germline ends. The CDR3 is 13 amino acids. CDR3 bases: TGCAGTGCTAGACGAAACCCGGACGGTGGCTACACCTTC. The encoded protein is CSARRNPDGGYTF.

This clonotype was seen ten or more times. V is TRBV5-1 and J is TRBJ2-3; D is ambiguous. CDR1 and CDR2 (germline): SGHRS, YFSETQ. The V end was cut by 5 bases, the J end by 0 bases, with 10 bases between. CDR3 length equals 14 residues. The CDR3 coding sequence is TGCGCCAGCAGTAACATGCCTAGCACAGATACGCAGTATTTT. It specifies CASSNMPSTDTQYF.

This clonotype appeared many times. The chain couples TRBV2 to TRBJ1-1; no reliable D call. The CDR3 is made up of 13 amino acids. From germline, CDR1 is SNHLY and CDR2 FYNNEI. V was shortened by 4 bases and J by 7 bases, with 13 bases between the two germline ends. The CDR3 sequence is CASSVGGSGEAFF. The CDR3 DNA sequence: TGTGCCAGCAGTGTTGGAGGTTCGGGTGAAGCTTTCTTT.

On this clonotype itself: At one of its ends the junction is not consistent with the germline gene, which may arise from a read error. The chain is built from TRBV18 and TRBJ1-1, with 8 positions matching TRBD1. The CDR3 has 15 residues. Germline assignment: CDR1 KGHSH and CDR2 LQKENI. This CDR3 is CASSPGQVGDTEAFF. The CDR3 region has the DNA TGCGCCAGCTCACCGGGACAGGTGGGGGACACTGAAGCTTTCTTT.

The CDR3 bases are TGTGCCAGCAGCCCTCGTCTAGCGGGGACTAGCACAGATACGCAGTATTTT. This gives the protein CASSPRLAGTSTDTQYF. This rearrangement joins TRBV7-3 to TRBJ2-3, with TRBD2 identical over 9 bases. The CDR3 consists of 17 residues. V was clipped by 5 bases and J by 0 bases; unmatched bases: 9. The germline gives CDR1 SGHTA, CDR2 FQGTGA.

This clonotype appeared many times. The genes are TRBV2 and TRBJ1-1; a weak D match, TRBD1 (6 bases). There are 15 residues in the CDR3. Germline V gene lookup returns CDR1 SNHLY and CDR2 FYNNEI. V was shortened by 5 bases and J by 1 base, with 14 bases between the two germline ends. This CDR3 is CASSPSRQANTEAFF. The CDR3, as DNA: TGTGCCAGCAGTCCCAGCAGACAGGCGAACACTGAAGCTTTCTTT.

The chain combines TRBV24-1 with TRBJ2-1; TRBD2 agrees at 7 bases. Germline CDR1 is KGHDR and CDR2 is SFDVKD. Unmatched junction bases numbered 14, after V lost 9 bases and J lost 1 base. This CDR3 is built from 17 residues. Written as DNA, the CDR3 is TGTGCCACCTCCTGGGGGGGAGCGGGGAGTTCCTACAATGAGCAGTTCTTC. Its protein product is CATSWGGAGSSYNEQFF.